The 16 T cell receptor beta chains below all came from one sample that was sequenced in a study of T cells in Graves' hyperthyroidism and ophthalmopathy. Researchers amplified the TCR beta CDR3 regions from RNA transcripts. In the first-round RT-PCR of the TCR CDR3, the HTBI primer set was used. TCRdb independently ran MiXCR on the multiplex PCR reads; one entry per CDR3 protein. The repertoire holds more than 350,000 distinct CDR3 sequences, with approximately 14% as singletons. Material for sequencing was blood. Receptors originate from a woman aged 55 to 70 with Graves' ophthalmopathy.

A word on this clonotype: This may come from a read error, since a much larger clone is one base off. This rearrangement joins TRBV20-1 to TRBJ2-7; 7 positions match TRBD1. The V gene end was trimmed by 5 bases and the J gene end by 2 bases; junction bases not matched to a gene: 9. Germline V gene sequence: CDR1 DFQATT, CDR2 SNEGSKA (reference sequence). The CDR3 contains 14 residues. CDR3 protein: CSAGSRDSPYEQYF. The DNA of the CDR3 is TGCAGTGCTGGATCCCGGGACAGCCCCTACGAGCAGTACTTC.

The gene calls are TRBV28 and TRBJ2-7; D perhaps matches TRBD2 (6 bases). The CDR3 has 14 amino acids. The V end lost 5 bases, the J end lost 0 bases, and 11 bases lay between the germline ends. Germline V gene lookup returns CDR1 MDHEN and CDR2 SYDVKM. CDR3 nucleotide sequence: TGTGCCAGCAGTCCGGAGGGGAGCTCCTACGAGCAGTACTTC. Translation gives CASSPEGSSYEQYF.

This clonotype has a count of ten or more. V is TRBV5-1 and J is TRBJ2-7; tentative D call: TRBD2 (5 bases). V gave up 0 bases and J gave up 4 bases, with 14 bases separating them. CDR1 and CDR2 (germline): SGHRS, YFSETQ. This CDR3 comprises 15 residues. The CDR3 loop reads CASSLVVGDQYEQYF. In DNA, the CDR3 is TGCGCCAGCAGCTTGGTGGTGGGAGACCAGTACGAGCAGTACTTC.

This clonotype was counted only a few times. The rearrangement uses TRBV5-8 and TRBJ1-6; D possibly corresponds to TRBD1 (6 bases). Trimming left V 7 bases short and J 9 bases short, with 20 bases between. The CDR3 has 15 amino acids. Per germline, CDR1 SGHTS and CDR2 YDEGEE. The CDR3 nucleotides read TGTGCCAGCTTGTGGAGTTTTAGGGGGATTTCACCCCTCCACTTT. It codes for CASLWSFRGISPLHF. The variable domain in full, with the rest retrieved from reference TRBV5-8 and TRBJ1-6, is EAGVTQSPTHLIKTRGQQATLRCSPISGHTSVYWYQQALGLGLQFLLWYDEGEERNRGNFPPRFSGRQFPNYSSELNVNALELEDSALYLCASLWSFRGISPLHFGNGTRLTVT.

The chain recombines TRBV10-3 with TRBJ2-3; D perhaps matches TRBD1 (6 bases). With 2 bases removed from V and 3 bases from J, the gap between germline ends came to 12 bases. This CDR3 region has 15 residues. Germline V gene sequence: CDR1 ENHRY, CDR2 SYGVKD. CDR3: CAISEGGLSTDTQYF. The CDR3 nucleotides read TGTGCCATCAGTGAGGGGGGCCTTTCGACAGATACGCAGTATTTT.

This rearrangement joins TRBV27 to TRBJ2-5; weak D call: TRBD1 (6 bases). CDR1 is MNHEY and CDR2 is SMNVEV in the germline V gene (reference sequence). The CDR3 is made up of 15 amino acids. Deletions cut 5 bases from V and 5 bases from J, with 18 bases between. The chain's CDR3 is CASSPRRGGRETQYF. As DNA, the CDR3 is TGTGCCAGCAGTCCCCGACGTGGGGGCAGGGAGACCCAGTACTTC.

The rearrangement uses TRBV7-9 and TRBJ1-2; D gene ambiguous. V lost 2 bases and J lost 6, with 16 bases in between. The CDR3 extends over 15 amino acids. Germline loops: CDR1 SEHNR, CDR2 FQNEAQ (reference sequence). The DNA of the CDR3 is TGTGCCAGCAGCTTATCCACCCTCCAGACGGATGGCTACACCTTC. Translation: CASSLSTLQTDGYTF.

This clonotype has at least ten counts. The chain is built from TRBV20-1 and TRBJ2-5; 8 nucleotides agree with TRBD2. Germline V gene sequence: CDR1 DFQATT, CDR2 SNEGSKA (reference sequence). The CDR3 runs to 16 residues. V lost 6 bases to trimming and J lost 5 bases; unmatched junction nucleotides: 17. The CDR3 spells CSAKERETSLGETQYF. CDR3 coding DNA: TGCAGTGCCAAAGAGCGGGAGACCTCCCTCGGGGAGACCCAGTACTTC.

This clonotype came up many times. The V and J genes are TRBV11-3 and TRBJ1-1; no clear D gene. V was shortened by 5 bases and J by 8 bases, with 15 bases between the two germline ends. Per germline, CDR1 SGHNT and CDR2 YENEEA. This CDR3 has 13 amino acids. The DNA of the CDR3 is TGTGCCAGCAGCGCGCAGGCGACGGTAGAAGCTTTCTTT. Translated, it gives CASSAQATVEAFF.

This clonotype showed up many times. The chain is built from TRBV3-1 and TRBJ1-2; 7 bases line up with TRBD1. Trimming cost V 4 bases and J 0 bases; bases outside gene matches: 8. This CDR3 is built from 16 residues. Germline CDR1 LGHDT, CDR2 YNNKEL (reference sequence). The CDR3 nucleotides read TGTGCCAGCAGCCTTAGAACAGGGGCGGCTAACTATGGCTACACCTTC. Residues: CASSLRTGAANYGYTF.

The chain links TRBV3-1 to TRBJ1-2; 7 bases match TRBD1. Germline V gene lookup returns CDR1 LGHDT and CDR2 YNNKEL (reference sequence). This CDR3 is built from 14 residues. Trimming took 4 bases from V and 4 from J; bases not matched to a gene: 6. The CDR3: CASSPSWDSYGYTF. The CDR3 coding sequence is TGTGCCAGCAGCCCCTCTTGGGACAGCTATGGCTACACCTTC.

The chain carries TRBV7-9 and TRBJ1-1; tentatively, D is TRBD1 (5 bases). The germline CDR1 and CDR2 sequences are SEHNR and FQNEAQ (reference sequence). Trimming pared 8 bases from V and 3 bases from J, leaving 22 bases between. The CDR3 consists of 16 residues. CDR3 amino acids: CASFRDSSDSDTEAFF. Written as DNA, the CDR3 is TGTGCCAGCTTCCGCGACAGTTCGGACTCGGACACTGAAGCTTTCTTT.

This clonotype was recorded at least ten times. This chain connects TRBV27 to TRBJ2-7, with D unclear. V was shortened by 3 bases and J by 2 bases, with 8 bases between the two germline ends. Germline lookup yields CDR1 MNHEY and CDR2 SMNVEV (reference sequence). The CDR3 length is 13 residues. CDR3 coding DNA: TGTGCCAGCAGTTTGGCAACGACCTACGAGCAGTACTTC. Encoded protein: CASSLATTYEQYF.

In this sample, this clonotype turned up many times. At one of its ends the junction is not consistent with the germline gene, which may arise from a read error. The V gene is TRBV5-1, the J gene TRBJ2-7, with a possible D match to TRBD2 (5 bases). The CDR3 is 14 amino acids. The germline V gene encodes CDR1 SGHRS and CDR2 YFSETQ. CDR3 region: CASRLEAVSYEQYF. As DNA, the CDR3 is TGCGCCAGCCGCTTGGAAGCGGTCTCCTACGAGCAGTACTTC.

V is TRBV28 and J is TRBJ2-1; 11 positions agree with TRBD2. Germline CDR1 is MDHEN and CDR2 is SYDVKM. Unmatched junction bases numbered 9, after V lost 5 bases and J lost 9 bases. The CDR3 totals 15 residues. CDR3 protein: CASSLSGRAGIEQFF. DNA for the CDR3: TGTGCCAGCAGTCTTAGCGGGAGGGCCGGGATTGAGCAGTTCTTC.

Comment on this clonotype: This may arise from a read error, as a much more abundant clone is one base away. The DNA of the CDR3 is TGTGCCAGCAGTGAAAAGGCAGCGGGAGGGACTATGCCCTACAATGAGCAGCTCTTC. This codes for CASSEKAAGGTMPYNEQLF. The V and J genes are TRBV2 and TRBJ2-1, with 10 nucleotides matching TRBD2. Germline V gene data show CDR1 as SNHLY and CDR2 as FYNNEI. The CDR3 length is 19 residues.